This T cell receptor beta chain was recorded in a study of blood T cell repertoires in COVID-19 (TCRdb year 2020). As for the study more broadly: Samples covering the acute and convalescent phases of COVID-19 were provided by collaborators in the United States, Italy and Spain. The material from the prospective study consisted of cDNA or gDNA derived from T cells, B-cell-depleted T cells, or PBMCs. The dataset comprised deeply sampled blood TCRbeta repertoires from subjects exposed to, actively infected with, or recovered from COVID-19. The repertoires were released in a freely available public database meant as a resource for research on the immune response to SARS-CoV-2. Samples were obtained from the ongoing ImmuneRACE study (first 160 participants) and from about 1,300 subjects provided by 6 global collaborators. The sample metadata nearly always contained a de-identified subject ID, COVID-19 status, age in years and sex. Where available, HLA class I and class II types were taken from metadata supplied by the sample provider and were not determined by assay-based typing.

What the study reported, not specific to this receptor: How much clinical and demographic metadata was included differed by source and by participant, and the metadata was provided uncurated.

The table lists this clone with a few counts. This receptor's antigen is unknown. No base qualities exist here, and no much larger clone lies one base off it. One collaborating source in Seattle enrolled patients during active infection and followed them longitudinally through the course of disease. Whole blood was collected in K2EDTA tubes by collaborating institutions according to the institutions' own protocols. For TCRbeta analysis, collaborators shipped samples as frozen whole blood, isolated PBMCs, or DNA extracted from either of those sample types. At the junction V is shortened by 5 bases and J by 8 bases, with 9 bases in between. Looking up the germline V gene yields CDR1 SGHAT and CDR2 FQNNGV. From the cysteine up to the phenylalanine, the CDR3 has a length of 12 residues. Of the read, only the CDR3 DNA is kept; its 36 bases are in frame from base 1. TCRbeta CDR3 regions were amplified from genomic DNA by means of the immunoSEQ Assay, a bias-controlled multiplex PCR. In the original analysis: Within the assay, amplification of reference gene primers was used to estimate how many nucleated cells each sample contained. To quantify the absolute abundance of each unique TCRbeta CDR3 rearrangement, sequence reads were collapsed and filtered. For each sample, productive Simpson clonality was calculated by taking the square root of Simpson's diversity index across productive rearrangements. The immuneACCESS repertoire file appears here via TCRdb, limited to in-frame rearrangements. These files lack a portion of the clones; in checked studies, under half of the deficit traces to unresolved V genes, and the cause of the others is not known. The DNA gave D and trimming, while V, J and clone size come from that table. The sample table lists some 250,000 clones, about nine tenths of them with a count of one. The top ten hold about an eighth of the sample.

This TCR came from a woman aged 25 to 39 with COVID-19, enrolled during active disease. The sequenced sample was peripheral blood. The receptor chain draws on TRBV11-2 and TRBJ2-2; tentative D gene TRBD1, with 5 bases matching. In nucleotide form, the sequence is TGTGCCAGCAGCCACCGGACAGGGGAGCTGTTTTTT. Its product reads: CASSHRTGELFF.